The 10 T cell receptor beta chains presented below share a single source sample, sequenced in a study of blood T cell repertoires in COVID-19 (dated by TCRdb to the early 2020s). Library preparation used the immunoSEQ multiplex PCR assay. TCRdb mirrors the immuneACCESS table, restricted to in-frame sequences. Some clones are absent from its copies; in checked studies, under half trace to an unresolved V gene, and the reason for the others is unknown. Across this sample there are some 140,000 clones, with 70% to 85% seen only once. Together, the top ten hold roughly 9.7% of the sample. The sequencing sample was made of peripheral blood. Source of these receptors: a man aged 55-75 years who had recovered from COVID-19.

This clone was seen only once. CDR3 sequence reads: CASSFPPGGSSYEQYF. DNA for the CDR3: TGTGCCAGCAGTTTTCCCCCCGGGGGAAGCTCCTACGAGCAGTACTTC. The chain has TRBV28 and TRBJ2-7, with TRBD2 as a possible D gene (6 bases). CDR3 length: 16 residues. CDR1 MDHEN and CDR2 SYDVKM come from the germline V gene. V shed 3 bases and J shed 0 bases, with 15 bases lying between them. Variable domain in full (rest from reference TRBV28 and TRBJ2-7): DVKVTQSSRYLVKRTGEKVFLECVQDMDHENMFWYRQDPGLGLRLIYFSYDVKMKEKGDIPEGYSVSREKKERFSLILESASTNQTSMYLCASSFPPGGSSYEQYFGPGTRLTVT.

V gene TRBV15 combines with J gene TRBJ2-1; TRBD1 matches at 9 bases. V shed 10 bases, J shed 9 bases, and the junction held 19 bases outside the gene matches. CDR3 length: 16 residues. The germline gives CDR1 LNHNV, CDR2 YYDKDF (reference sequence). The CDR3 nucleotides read TGTGCCATCTCATCTACGGACAGGGGAATCGGCGTTGAGCAGTTCTTC. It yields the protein CAISSTDRGIGVEQFF.

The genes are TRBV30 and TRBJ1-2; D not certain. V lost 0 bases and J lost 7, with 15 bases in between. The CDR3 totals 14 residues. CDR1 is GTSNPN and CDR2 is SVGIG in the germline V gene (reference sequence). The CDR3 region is CAWSVLGGYSGYTF. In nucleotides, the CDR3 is TGTGCCTGGAGTGTACTGGGAGGTTATAGTGGCTACACCTTC.

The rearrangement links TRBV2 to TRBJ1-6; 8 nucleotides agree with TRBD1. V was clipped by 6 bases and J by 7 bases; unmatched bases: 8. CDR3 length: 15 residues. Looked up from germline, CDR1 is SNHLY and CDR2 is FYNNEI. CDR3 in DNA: TGTGCCAGCAGGATTATAGGACAGGGCAATTCACCCCTCCACTTT. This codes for CASRIIGQGNSPLHF.

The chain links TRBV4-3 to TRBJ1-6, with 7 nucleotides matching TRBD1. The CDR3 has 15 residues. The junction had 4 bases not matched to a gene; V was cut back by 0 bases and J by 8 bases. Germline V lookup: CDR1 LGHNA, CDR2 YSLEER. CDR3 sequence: CASSQDAQGDSPLHF. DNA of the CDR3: TGCGCCAGCAGCCAAGATGCGCAGGGGGATTCACCCCTCCACTTT.

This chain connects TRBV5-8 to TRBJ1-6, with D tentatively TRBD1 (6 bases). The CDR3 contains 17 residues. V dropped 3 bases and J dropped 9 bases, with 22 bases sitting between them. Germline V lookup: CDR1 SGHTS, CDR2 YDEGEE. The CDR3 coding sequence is TGTGCCAGCAGCTGGGAGGGAACAGGGTTCGGTGGTTCACCCCTCCACTTT. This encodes CASSWEGTGFGGSPLHF. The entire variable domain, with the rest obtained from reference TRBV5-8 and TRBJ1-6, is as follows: EAGVTQSPTHLIKTRGQQATLRCSPISGHTSVYWYQQALGLGLQFLLWYDEGEERNRGNFPPRFSGRQFPNYSSELNVNALELEDSALYLCASSWEGTGFGGSPLHFGNGTRLTVT.

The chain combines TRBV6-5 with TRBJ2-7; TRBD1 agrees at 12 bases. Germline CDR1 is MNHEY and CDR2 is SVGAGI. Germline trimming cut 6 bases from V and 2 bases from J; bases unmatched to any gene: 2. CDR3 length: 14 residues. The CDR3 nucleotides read TGTGCCAGCAGGGGACAGGGGGCCCCCTACGAGCAGTACTTC. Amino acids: CASRGQGAPYEQYF.

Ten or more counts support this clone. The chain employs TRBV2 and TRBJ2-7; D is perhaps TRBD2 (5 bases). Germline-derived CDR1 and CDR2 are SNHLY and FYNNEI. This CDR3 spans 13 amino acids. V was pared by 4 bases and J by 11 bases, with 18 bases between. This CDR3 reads CASSVSPDFEEYF. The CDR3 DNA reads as TGTGCCAGCAGTGTTTCGCCGGACTTTGAGGAGTACTTC. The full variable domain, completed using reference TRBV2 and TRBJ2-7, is EPEVTQTPSHQVTQMGQEVILRCVPISNHLYFYWYRQILGQKVEFLVSFYNNEISEKSEIFDDQFSVERPDGSNFTLKIRSTKLEDSAMYFCASSVSPDFEEYFGPGTRLTVT.

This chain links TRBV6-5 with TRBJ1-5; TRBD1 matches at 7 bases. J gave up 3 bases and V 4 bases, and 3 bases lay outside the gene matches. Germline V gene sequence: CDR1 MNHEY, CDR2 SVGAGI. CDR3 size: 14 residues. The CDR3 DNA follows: TGTGCCAGCAGTTCGACAGGGACCAATCAGCCCCAGCATTTT. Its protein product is CASSSTGTNQPQHF.

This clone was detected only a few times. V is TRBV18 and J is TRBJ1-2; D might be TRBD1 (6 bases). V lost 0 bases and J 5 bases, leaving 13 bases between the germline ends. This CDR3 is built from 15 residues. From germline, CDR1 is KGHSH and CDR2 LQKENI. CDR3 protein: CASSPPSTGRYGYTF. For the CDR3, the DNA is TGTGCCAGCTCACCACCGTCGACAGGTCGGTATGGCTACACCTTC.